The subject of this entry is one T cell receptor (beta chain). TCRdb reprocessed the multiplex PCR reads with MiXCR, giving one entry per CDR3 protein. The data contain under 350,000 distinct CDR3 sequences, 30% of them singletons. This specimen comes from a study of breast tumors, draining lymph nodes, adjacent tissues. Samples came from axillary lymph nodes draining the breast cancer. The clonotype was recovered from a female donor with breast cancer. Some clones in this sample may be carry-over from other donors' samples. The specimen sequenced was axillary lymph node tissue.

CDR3: CATSRASGNQPQHF. As DNA, the CDR3 is TGTGCCACCAGCAGGGCGTCTGGCAATCAGCCCCAGCATTTT. The rearrangement uses TRBV24-1 and TRBJ1-5; D perhaps matches TRBD1 (5 bases). Germline V CDR1 and CDR2: KGHDR, SFDVKD. The V and J ends lost 7 bases and 2 bases respectively, with 11 bases between them. This CDR3 contains 14 residues.